The 15 T cell receptor beta chains in this list originate from one sample, sequenced in a study of blood T cell repertoires in COVID-19. The protocol was immunoSEQ multiplex PCR, while the TCRdb copy is restricted to in-frame clones and leaves out a portion. The top ten hold about 11% of the sample, which has some 200,000 clones, approximately 80% seen once. The sequenced sample consisted of PBMCs or T cells enriched from blood (not recorded which). These receptors all stem from a man aged 35 to 55 who had recovered from COVID-19.

CDR3 DNA sequence: TGTGCCAGCAGTGAAGCCATCGGGGAGCTGTTTTTT. Translated: CASSEAIGELFF. The chain employs TRBV2 and TRBJ2-2; the D is unclear. CDR1 and CDR2 (germline): SNHLY, FYNNEI. Trimming took off 0 bases at V and 7 bases at J, with 3 bases between the two ends. The CDR3 runs 12 residues.

The V gene is TRBV10-3, the J gene TRBJ1-4, with a weak D call TRBD1 (6 bases). Trimming took off 8 bases at V and 6 bases at J, with 10 bases between the two ends. Per germline, CDR1 ENHRY and CDR2 SYGVKD. The CDR3 is 12 residues long. CDR3 nucleotide sequence: TGTGCCATCGGAGGGGGGGATGAAAAACTGTTTTTT. Amino acid sequence: CAIGGGDEKLFF.

The chain combines TRBV3-1 (or the pseudogene TRBV3-2) with TRBJ1-2; D uncertain. V lost 4 bases and J lost 4, with 13 bases in between. Germline V gene sequence: CDR1 LGHDT, CDR2 YNNKEL (reference sequence). The CDR3 has 14 residues. DNA of the CDR3: TGTGCCAGCAGCCCCGCTCAGGATTTCTATGGCTACACCTTC. Amino acids: CASSPAQDFYGYTF.

The count of this clone is one. V usage is TRBV7-9 and J usage is TRBJ1-5, with D perhaps TRBD1 (6 bases). The length of the CDR3 is 14 residues. Trimming stripped 5 bases from V and 4 bases from J, with 12 bases between. Germline lookup yields CDR1 SEHNR and CDR2 FQNEAQ (reference sequence). In DNA, the CDR3 is TGTGCCAGCAGCACCATGGACAGAAATCAGCCCCAGCATTTT. Protein product: CASSTMDRNQPQHF.

This clone was detected only once. This chain joins TRBV7-2 and TRBJ1-4, with TRBD1 matching over 10 bases. Germline lookup yields CDR1 SGHTA and CDR2 FQGNSA. This CDR3 has 14 amino acids. Trimming removed 5 bases from V and 8 bases from J; junction bases left unmatched: 5. CDR3 sequence reads: CASSHGQGEEKLFF. CDR3 DNA: TGTGCCAGCAGCCACGGACAGGGGGAAGAAAAACTGTTTTTT.

The chain combines TRBV18 with TRBJ2-7; possibly TRBD1 for D (6 bases). This CDR3 is 14 amino acids long. The V end lost 6 bases, the J end lost 6 bases, and 18 bases lay between the germline ends. Germline assignment: CDR1 KGHSH and CDR2 LQKENI. The CDR3 here is CASSYRDKMGEQYF. CDR3 nucleotides: TGTGCCAGCTCCTACCGGGACAAAATGGGCGAGCAGTACTTC.

The chain couples TRBV28 to TRBJ1-1, with 10 nucleotides matching TRBD1. J was trimmed by 7 bases and V by 6 bases; bases with no gene match: 5. The CDR3 spans 13 residues. Per the germline V gene, CDR1 is MDHEN and CDR2 is SYDVKM. CDR3 in amino acids: CASRDRGLVEAFF. CDR3 coding DNA: TGTGCCAGCAGGGACAGGGGGTTGGTTGAAGCTTTCTTT.

The rearrangement joins TRBV28 to TRBJ2-5, with 7 nucleotides matching TRBD1. The CDR3 spans 16 residues. Germline assignment: CDR1 MDHEN and CDR2 SYDVKM. V was pared by 2 bases and J by 3 bases, with 9 bases of the junction left unmatched. In nucleotides, the CDR3 is TGTGCCAGCAGTTTACTCCTAGACAGGGAAAAAGAGACCCAGTACTTC. It translates to CASSLLLDREKETQYF.

The CDR3 sequence: CASSDAATSGSATQYF. As DNA, the CDR3 is TGTGCCAGCAGCGATGCGGCGACTAGCGGGAGTGCTACGCAGTATTTT. The rearrangement uses TRBV7-9 and TRBJ2-3; 12 nucleotides agree with TRBD2. The CDR3 sequence is 16 residues long. The J segment lost 8 bases and the V segment lost 5 bases, leaving 11 bases of the junction unmatched. CDR1 and CDR2 from the germline V gene are SEHNR and FQNEAQ (reference sequence). The variable domain in full, completed from reference TRBV7-9 and TRBJ2-3, reads DTGVSQNPRHKITKRGQNVTFRCDPISEHNRLYWYRQTLGQGPEFLTYFQNEAQLEKSRLLSDRFSAERPKGSFSTLEIQRTEQGDSAMYLCASSDAATSGSATQYFGPGTRLTVL.

The chain combines TRBV27 with TRBJ2-2; 7 bases are shared with TRBD1. Germline CDR1 and CDR2: MNHEY and SMNVEV (reference sequence). CDR3 size: 16 residues. V shed 2 bases and J 0 bases; nucleotides not matched to a gene: 3. The CDR3 region is CASSLRGPPNTGELFF. The CDR3 bases are TGTGCCAGCAGTTTAAGGGGGCCCCCGAACACCGGGGAGCTGTTTTTT.

The chain carries TRBV5-1 and TRBJ2-1, with TRBD2 matching over 12 bases. CDR1 is SGHRS, CDR2 YFSETQ, per germline. The CDR3 extends over 15 amino acids. V was pared by 4 bases and J by 7 bases, with 6 bases of the junction left unmatched. The CDR3: CASSPSSGRENEQFF. In nucleotides, the CDR3 is TGCGCCAGCAGCCCCTCTAGCGGGAGGGAAAATGAGCAGTTCTTC.

This rearrangement joins TRBV5-4 to TRBJ1-1, with a possible D match to TRBD1 (6 bases). The CDR3 contains 14 residues. Between the trimmed V and J ends, which lost 6 bases and 4 bases, there was a span of 16 bases. Per the germline V gene, CDR1 is SGHNT and CDR2 is YYREEE (reference sequence). CDR3 region: CASTREGERTEAFF. The CDR3 bases are TGTGCCAGCACCCGGGAGGGGGAGCGCACTGAAGCTTTCTTT.

This clone was seen only once. This chain connects TRBV18 to TRBJ1-1; 9 positions match TRBD1. The CDR3 contains 14 residues. V was pared by 1 base and J by 8 bases, with 5 bases of the junction left unmatched. Germline lookup yields CDR1 KGHSH and CDR2 LQKENI. CDR3 sequence: CASSPRQGQGEAFF. In nucleotides, the CDR3 is TGTGCCAGCTCACCACGGCAGGGACAGGGAGAAGCTTTCTTT.

About this clone itself: Additional DNA sequences in this sample encode the identical CDR3. The genes are TRBV9 and TRBJ2-5; the D is unclear. Germline V gene data show CDR1 as SGDLS and CDR2 as YYNGEE. This CDR3 has 15 amino acids. The V end was cut by 0 bases, the J end by 1 base, with 10 bases between. The CDR3 nucleotides read TGTGCCAGCAGCGTAGGTTCTGCGAGCCAAGAGACCCAGTACTTC. It yields the protein CASSVGSASQETQYF.

The rearrangement links TRBV28 to TRBJ2-1; TRBD2 agrees at 7 bases. Per germline, CDR1 MDHEN and CDR2 SYDVKM. This CDR3 has 15 residues. V was clipped by 5 bases and J by 9 bases; unmatched bases: 13. CDR3 protein: CASSPREAGAFEQFF. The CDR3 coding sequence is TGTGCCAGCAGTCCCCGGGAGGCGGGAGCGTTTGAGCAGTTCTTC. Complete variable domain (other parts from reference TRBV28 and TRBJ2-1): DVKVTQSSRYLVKRTGEKVFLECVQDMDHENMFWYRQDPGLGLRLIYFSYDVKMKEKGDIPEGYSVSREKKERFSLILESASTNQTSMYLCASSPREAGAFEQFFGPGTRLTVL.